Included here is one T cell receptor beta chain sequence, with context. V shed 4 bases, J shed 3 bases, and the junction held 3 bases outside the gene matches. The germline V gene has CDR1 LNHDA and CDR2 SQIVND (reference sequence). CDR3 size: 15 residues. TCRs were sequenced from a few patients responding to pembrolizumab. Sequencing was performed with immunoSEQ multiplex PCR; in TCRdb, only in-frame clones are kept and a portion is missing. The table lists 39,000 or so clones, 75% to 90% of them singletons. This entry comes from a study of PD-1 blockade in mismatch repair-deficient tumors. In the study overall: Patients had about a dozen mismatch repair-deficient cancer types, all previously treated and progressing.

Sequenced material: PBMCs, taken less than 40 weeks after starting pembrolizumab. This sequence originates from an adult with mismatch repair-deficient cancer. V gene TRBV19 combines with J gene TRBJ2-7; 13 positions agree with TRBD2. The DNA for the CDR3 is TGTGCCAGTAGTAGGACTAGCGGGGGACTCTACGAGCAGTACTTC. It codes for CASSRTSGGLYEQYF.